One sample yielded the 32 T cell receptor beta chains listed below, sequenced in a study of cytomegalovirus exposure and HLA in healthy donors. 60 Vbeta and 13 Jbeta primers were used in PCR. The protocol was immunoSEQ multiplex PCR, while the TCRdb copy is restricted to in-frame clones and leaves out a portion. The data show some 120,000 clones, with roughly 82% seen just once and 1.5% held by the top ten. The sequenced sample consisted of PBMCs. The origin of the receptors is a woman aged 18-35 years in good health and CMV-seronegative.

V and J are TRBV2 and TRBJ2-1, with 13 bases that match TRBD2. The V gene's germline CDR1 is SNHLY and CDR2 FYNNEI. The CDR3 extends over 19 amino acids. Unmatched junction bases numbered 11, after V lost 4 bases and J lost 2 bases. DNA of the CDR3: TGTGCCAGCAGTGTATACGGGACTAGCGGGGAACTAGCCTACAATGAGCAGTTCTTC. Its translation is CASSVYGTSGELAYNEQFF.

The chain couples TRBV18 to TRBJ1-5; 7 bases are shared with TRBD1. This CDR3 spans 12 amino acids. V lost 6 bases to trimming and J lost 7 bases; unmatched junction nucleotides: 3. Germline CDR1 reads KGHSH; CDR2 reads LQKENI. The CDR3 is CASSQGGQPQHF. The CDR3 DNA reads TGTGCCAGCTCCCAGGGGGGCCAGCCCCAGCATTTT.

The chain has TRBV5-8 and TRBJ1-2; weak D call: TRBD1 (5 bases). Trimming shortened V by 0 bases and J by 8 bases, and 17 bases separated the two germline ends. Germline V lookup: CDR1 SGHTS, CDR2 YDEGEE. The CDR3 has 15 residues. The DNA of the CDR3 is TGTGCCAGCAGCTTGGGTAGGGGTCTAACGACGGGCTACACCTTC. It codes for CASSLGRGLTTGYTF.

The chain uses TRBV4-1 and TRBJ1-5, with D perhaps TRBD1 (5 bases). Germline CDR1 is MGHRA and CDR2 is YSYEKL. The CDR3 runs 16 residues. V lost 0 bases and J 0 bases, leaving 9 bases between the germline ends. For the CDR3, the DNA is TGCGCCAGCAGCCAAGAATGGGGGGATAGCAATCAGCCCCAGCATTTT. Translated, it gives CASSQEWGDSNQPQHF.

The gene calls are TRBV5-1 and TRBJ1-2; D is undetermined. Germline CDR1 reads SGHRS; CDR2 reads YFSETQ. The CDR3 consists of 13 residues. V lost 4 bases, J lost 8 bases, and 15 bases lay in between. CDR3 nucleotides: TGCGCCAGCAGCCCCGGGAGTACGGGAGGCTACACCTTC. Translated, it gives CASSPGSTGGYTF.

V is TRBV6-1 and J is TRBJ2-2; 8 nucleotides match TRBD1. Germline V lookup: CDR1 MNHNS, CDR2 SASEGT. The CDR3 has 15 amino acids. V trimming: 4 bases; J trimming: 5 bases; junction bases outside the gene matches: 6. As DNA, the CDR3 is TGTGCCAGCAGTGTACAGGGGGTCCAAACCGGGGAGCTGTTTTTT. Amino acid sequence: CASSVQGVQTGELFF.

This clone showed up just a few times. The rearrangement links TRBV9 to TRBJ2-5; D may be TRBD2 (6 bases). The CDR3 is 14 residues long. Germline CDR1 is SGDLS and CDR2 is YYNGEE. Trimming left V 2 bases short and J 7 bases short, with 15 bases between. The CDR3 DNA follows: TGTGCCAGCAGCGTCACGGAGGGCCGGGCGACCCAGTACTTC. Translated, it gives CASSVTEGRATQYF. The full variable domain, completed using reference TRBV9 and TRBJ2-5, is DSGVTQTPKHLITATGQRVTLRCSPRSGDLSVYWYQQSLDQGLQFLIQYYNGEERAKGNILERFSAQQFPDLHSELNLSSLELGDSALYFCASSVTEGRATQYFGPGTRLLVL.

The chain couples TRBV5-5 to TRBJ2-3, with a tentative D call TRBD2 (5 bases). Per germline, CDR1 SGHKS and CDR2 YYEKEE (reference sequence). V gave up 0 bases and J gave up 4 bases, with 9 bases separating them. The CDR3 has 14 residues. The CDR3 DNA is TGTGCCAGCAGCTTGGAGGGAGCCTCAGATACGCAGTATTTT. Translated: CASSLEGASDTQYF.

In this sample, this clone turned up a few times. The genes are TRBV29-1 and TRBJ2-3; TRBD1 is a possible D gene (5 bases). Looked up from germline, CDR1 is SQVTM and CDR2 is ANQGSEA. The CDR3 has 14 amino acids. Deletions cut 5 bases from V and 2 bases from J, with 14 bases between. The CDR3, as DNA: TGCAGCGTTATAGGACACCCCCCCACAGATACGCAGTATTTT. Protein product: CSVIGHPPTDTQYF.

The rearrangement links TRBV7-6 to TRBJ2-3; D gene unclear. The CDR3 has 14 amino acids. V lost 6 bases and J lost 4, with 14 bases in between. CDR1 and CDR2 from the germline V gene are SGHVS and FNYEAQ. The CDR3 sequence: CASSLSVLADTQYF. For the CDR3, the DNA is TGTGCCAGCAGTCTCTCGGTATTGGCAGATACGCAGTATTTT.

The J gene is TRBJ2-1, the V gene TRBV9; TRBD2 agrees at 11 bases. J lost 6 bases, V lost 3 bases, and 8 bases had no gene match. Germline CDR1 reads SGDLS; CDR2 reads YYNGEE. This CDR3 contains 16 residues. The CDR3 reads CASSAGTSGKINEQFF. The CDR3 coding sequence is TGTGCCAGCAGCGCCGGGACTAGCGGAAAGATCAATGAGCAGTTCTTC.

The chain is built from TRBV7-9 and TRBJ1-2; D gene unclear. Germline-derived CDR1 and CDR2 are SEHNR and FQNEAQ (reference sequence). V was pared by 2 bases and J by 3 bases, with 16 bases between. The CDR3 extends over 16 amino acids. The CDR3 region has the DNA TGTGCCAGCAGCTTAAGAGGGTCGGAACCCTACTATGGCTACACCTTC. This sequence encodes CASSLRGSEPYYGYTF.

V and J are TRBV10-3 and TRBJ2-7; D may be TRBD2 (5 bases). Germline V lookup: CDR1 ENHRY, CDR2 SYGVKD. The CDR3 totals 13 residues. V was clipped by 7 bases and J by 4 bases, with 14 bases between them. In nucleotides, the CDR3 is TGTGCCATCATGGAGGAGAAAGCGTACGAGCAGTACTTC. This codes for CAIMEEKAYEQYF.

The rearrangement links TRBV4-2 to TRBJ1-5, with 7 nucleotides matching TRBD1. Germline V gives CDR1 LGHNA, CDR2 YNFKEQ. The CDR3 totals 17 residues. V was pared by 1 base and J by 2 bases, with 8 bases of the junction left unmatched. CDR3 coding DNA: TGTGCCAGCAGCCAAGCTGGCAGGGGGGTTCGCAATCAGCCCCAGCATTTT. It is translated as CASSQAGRGVRNQPQHF.

The gene calls are TRBV19 and TRBJ2-5; 8 bases map to TRBD1. The J call may be wrong; the DNA end is better matched by TRBJ2-7. The CDR3 contains 14 residues. Per the germline V gene, CDR1 is LNHDA and CDR2 is SQIVND (reference sequence). The CDR3 is CASSFGQGSYEQYF. CDR3 nucleotides: TGTGCCAGTAGTTTTGGACAGGGCTCCTACGAGCAGTACTTC.

The chain combines TRBV2 with TRBJ2-7; D might be TRBD2 (6 bases). Germline V gives CDR1 SNHLY, CDR2 FYNNEI. The CDR3 spans 14 residues. V lost 6 bases, J lost 5 bases, and 17 bases lay in between. CDR3 nucleotides: TGTGCCAGCAGCGAACCCGGGACTTCCCACGAGCAGTACTTC. It specifies CASSEPGTSHEQYF.

The rearrangement joins TRBV19 to TRBJ2-2, with 8 positions matching TRBD2. The CDR3 contains 16 residues. V was pared by 3 bases and J by 6 bases, with 9 bases of the junction left unmatched. CDR1 LNHDA and CDR2 SQIVND come from the germline V gene (reference sequence). The CDR3 coding sequence is TGTGCCAGTAGTATGGGACTAGACCTACCACCCGGGGAGCTGTTTTTT. Translated: CASSMGLDLPPGELFF.

The rearrangement uses TRBV19 and TRBJ2-2; weak D call: TRBD1 (5 bases). Germline lookup yields CDR1 LNHDA and CDR2 SQIVND (reference sequence). The ends were cut back, 3 bases at V and 8 bases at J, with 19 bases in the middle. The CDR3 runs 16 residues. The CDR3, as DNA: TGTGCCAGTAGTATCGCCCCTCCAGGGCCCGCAGGGGAGCTGTTTTTT. Translated, it gives CASSIAPPGPAGELFF.

This chain joins TRBV27 and TRBJ2-4, with D possibly matching TRBD1 (6 bases). The CDR3 extends over 14 amino acids. Trimming left V 0 bases short and J 7 bases short, with 10 bases between. The V gene's germline CDR1 is MNHEY and CDR2 SMNVEV (reference sequence). The CDR3 DNA sequence: TGTGCCAGCAGTTTATCGGGACATCCGAACATTCAGTACTTC. As protein: CASSLSGHPNIQYF.

The chain recombines TRBV14 with TRBJ1-1, with TRBD1 matching 9 bases. CDR3 size: 19 residues. Germline values: CDR1 SGHDN, CDR2 FVKESK. Trimming took 3 bases from V and 0 from J; bases not matched to a gene: 14. CDR3 nucleotides: TGTGCCAGCAGCCAGAAACTCGGGACAGGGTCACGCTTGAACACTGAAGCTTTCTTT. The encoded protein is CASSQKLGTGSRLNTEAFF.

A note on this clone: Other DNA sequences within the sample encode an identical CDR3. The chain carries TRBV18 and TRBJ2-1; D gene ambiguous. Germline assignment: CDR1 KGHSH and CDR2 LQKENI. V lost 2 bases, J lost 3 bases, and 5 bases lay in between. The CDR3 sequence is 13 residues long. In DNA, the CDR3 is TGTGCCAGCTCACCAGGCCTCTACAATGAGCAGTTCTTC. It specifies CASSPGLYNEQFF.

V gene TRBV5-4 combines with J gene TRBJ1-1, with unresolved D. The V gene lost 3 bases and the J gene lost 4 bases, with 13 bases spanning the gap. The CDR3 length is 14 residues. Germline V gene data show CDR1 as SGHNT and CDR2 as YYREEE (reference sequence). The CDR3 reads CASSSWRGSTEAFF. The CDR3, as DNA: TGTGCCAGCAGCTCCTGGCGAGGATCCACTGAAGCTTTCTTT.

The chain couples TRBV30 to TRBJ1-5; D is unresolved. CDR3 length: 13 residues. V was shortened by 5 bases and J by 2 bases, with 10 bases between the two germline ends. The germline V gene encodes CDR1 GTSNPN and CDR2 SVGIG (reference sequence). The CDR3 here is CAWASGGNQPQHF. In DNA, the CDR3 is TGTGCCTGGGCCAGCGGGGGCAATCAGCCCCAGCATTTT.

This sequence joins TRBV7-2 and TRBJ2-1; 10 bases fit TRBD1. The germline V gene has CDR1 SGHTA and CDR2 FQGNSA. The CDR3 contains 14 residues. V was clipped by 6 bases and J by 9 bases; unmatched bases: 8. CDR3 bases: TGTGCCAGCAGGGCAGGGACAGGGGATCGTGAGCAGTTCTTC. Translating gives CASRAGTGDREQFF.

This clone has more than one count but fewer than ten. The chain is built from TRBV2 and TRBJ1-6; no reliable D call. The ends were cut back, 4 bases at V and 4 bases at J, with 8 bases in the middle. The length of the CDR3 is 14 residues. Germline V CDR1 and CDR2: SNHLY, FYNNEI. CDR3 coding DNA: TGTGCCAGCAGTGCCGCGGATTATAATTCACCCCTCCACTTT. Protein sequence: CASSAADYNSPLHF.

Regarding this clone: The germline gene is not matched at one end of the junction; a read error may be the cause. The chain couples TRBV6-5 to TRBJ2-6; TRBD1 aligns across 7 bases. The CDR3 loop spans 16 amino acids. In germline, CDR1 is MNHEY, CDR2 SVGAGI. CDR3 DNA: TGTGCCAGCAGTTCCCGACAGGGTTCCGGGGCCAACGGCCTGACTTTC. It specifies CASSSRQGSGANGLTF.

The chain recombines TRBV2 with TRBJ1-1, with 7 nucleotides matching TRBD1. The CDR3 runs to 13 residues. Germline V gene data show CDR1 as SNHLY and CDR2 as FYNNEI. The V gene end was trimmed by 5 bases and the J gene end by 5 bases; junction bases not matched to a gene: 5. CDR3 region: CASSPQGGTEAFF. CDR3 sequence (DNA): TGTGCCAGCAGTCCTCAGGGGGGAACTGAAGCTTTCTTT.

This chain uses TRBV4-1 with TRBJ2-5; a possible D gene is TRBD1 (5 bases). The DNA end favors TRBJ2-7, so the J call may be wrong. Germline CDR1 is MGHRA and CDR2 is YSYEKL. This CDR3 has 15 amino acids. In nucleotides, the CDR3 is TGCGCCAGCAGCGAAATCCCAAGGGGTTCCTACGAGCAGTACTTC. It is translated as CASSEIPRGSYEQYF.

V gene TRBV5-1 combines with J gene TRBJ1-2; 8 nucleotides agree with TRBD1. Germline V gene data show CDR1 as SGHRS and CDR2 as YFSETQ. J lost 6 bases, V lost 4 bases, and 8 bases had no gene match. The CDR3 spans 14 residues. CDR3 in DNA: TGCGCCAGCAGCCCGCGAGACAGGGGAGATGGCTACACCTTC. As protein: CASSPRDRGDGYTF.

This clone was seen a handful of times. This chain connects TRBV27 to TRBJ1-2; the D gene is possibly TRBD1 (6 bases). Deletions cut 5 bases from V and 2 bases from J, with 12 bases between. CDR1 and CDR2 from the germline V gene are MNHEY and SMNVEV (reference sequence). The CDR3 is 14 residues long. Here the CDR3 reads CASSQGWGNYGYTF. CDR3 nucleotides: TGTGCCAGCAGTCAGGGGTGGGGAAACTATGGCTACACCTTC.

V usage is TRBV4-1 and J usage is TRBJ1-5; D is possibly TRBD1 (5 bases). V shed 0 bases and J shed 2 bases, with 11 bases lying between them. The CDR3 is 16 amino acids. Per germline, CDR1 MGHRA and CDR2 YSYEKL. The CDR3 sequence is CASSQERGRGNQPQHF. CDR3 nucleotide sequence: TGCGCCAGCAGCCAAGAAAGGGGTCGGGGCAATCAGCCCCAGCATTTT.

This clone showed up just once. The V gene is TRBV7-9, the J gene TRBJ2-1; D possibly corresponds to TRBD1 (6 bases). Germline values: CDR1 SEHNR, CDR2 FQNEAQ (reference sequence). V dropped 6 bases and J dropped 1 base, with 13 bases sitting between them. CDR3 length: 15 amino acids. DNA for the CDR3: TGTGCCAGCAGTCCTCAGGGGAGTTCCTACAATGAGCAGTTCTTC. Translating gives CASSPQGSSYNEQFF.